This TCR beta chain was identified during a study of cytomegalovirus exposure and HLA in healthy donors. PCR employed 60 Vbeta and 13 Jbeta primers. Profiling relied on immunoSEQ multiplex PCR, and the TCRdb table lists in-frame clones only, not all of them. The table records over 120,000 clones, 78% of them present only once. Germline V gene lookup returns CDR1 SNHLY and CDR2 FYNNEI. This CDR3 region has 14 residues. The V end lost 5 bases, the J end lost 11 bases, and 21 bases lay between the germline ends. This receptor was identified in a female donor in good health and CMV-seronegative. This rearrangement joins TRBV2 to TRBJ1-2; the D gene is possibly TRBD1 (6 bases). The specimen was PBMCs. CDR3 DNA sequence: TGTGCCAGCAGTAACAGGGTCGTGCTGTCGAGATACACCTTC. Translated: CASSNRVVLSRYTF.